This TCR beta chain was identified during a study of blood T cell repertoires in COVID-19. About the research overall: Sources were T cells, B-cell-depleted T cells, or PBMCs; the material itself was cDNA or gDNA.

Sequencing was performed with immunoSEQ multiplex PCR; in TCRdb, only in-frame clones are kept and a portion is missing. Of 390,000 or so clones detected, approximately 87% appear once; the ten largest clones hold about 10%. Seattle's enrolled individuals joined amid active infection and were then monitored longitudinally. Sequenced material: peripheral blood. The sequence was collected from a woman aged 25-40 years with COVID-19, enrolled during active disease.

CDR3 DNA: TGTGCCAGCAGCTTCGAGGGGGTAGATGGCTACACCTTC. Amino acids: CASSFEGVDGYTF. V gene TRBV13 combines with J gene TRBJ1-2, with D perhaps TRBD1 (6 bases). CDR1 PRHDT and CDR2 FYEKMQ come from the germline V gene (reference sequence). Between the trimmed V and J ends, which lost 3 bases and 6 bases, there was a span of 11 bases. This CDR3 is 13 amino acids long. Together with reference TRBV13 and TRBJ1-2, the CDR3 gives the full variable domain: AAGVIQSPRHLIKEKRETATLKCYPIPRHDTVYWYQQGPGQDPQFLISFYEKMQSDKGSIPDRFSAQQFSDYHSELNMSSLELGDSALYFCASSFEGVDGYTFGSGTRLTVV.